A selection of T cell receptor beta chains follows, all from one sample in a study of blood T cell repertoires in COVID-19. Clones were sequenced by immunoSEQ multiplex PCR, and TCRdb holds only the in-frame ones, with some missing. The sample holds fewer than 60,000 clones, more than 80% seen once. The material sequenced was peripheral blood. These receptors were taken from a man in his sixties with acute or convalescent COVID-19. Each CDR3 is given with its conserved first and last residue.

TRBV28 CASSPPQGWGDTQYF
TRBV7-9 CASSLPPKEGYTF
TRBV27 CASSLGRNYGYTF
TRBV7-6 CASSLRPAGVPNIQYF
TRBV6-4 CASSVSLAATYNEQFF
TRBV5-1 CASSLVGQAYEQYF
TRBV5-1 CASTPRGPVADTQYF
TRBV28 CASSPQGLATEAFF
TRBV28 CASLTRTGGSDTQYF
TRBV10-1 CASRLYRVGSNQPQHF
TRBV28 CASSKQGRTGELFF
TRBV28 CASSFGGGSSYNEQFF
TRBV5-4 CASSRLAESSYNEQFF
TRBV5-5 CASSPGQGLGYNEQFF
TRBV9 CASSARGNEQYF
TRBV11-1 CASSSRGYNEQFF
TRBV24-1 CATSDTGRVSTDTQYF
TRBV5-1 CASSLSGRSEQYF
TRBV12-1 CASSFILAVSTDTQYF
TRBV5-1 CASSVVGPNEKLFF
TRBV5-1 CASSRDRGLVGELFF
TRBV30 CAWSGGTGWGTEAFF